These 29 T cell receptor beta chains were sequenced from one sample in a study of T cells in Graves' hyperthyroidism and ophthalmopathy. The TCR beta CDR3 regions underwent amplification using RNA transcripts as the source. With the HTBI primer set, the TCR CDR3 went through a first round of RT-PCR. TCRdb processed the multiplex PCR reads anew with MiXCR; each CDR3 protein has one entry. The sample records roughly 99,000 distinct CDR3 sequences, about 17% being singletons. Sequencing was carried out using blood. The receptors shown here come from a woman in her forties or fifties with Graves' hyperthyroidism.

In its sample, this clonotype was seen a few times. The chain uses TRBV7-6 and TRBJ2-3; TRBD2 agrees at 11 bases. Germline V lookup: CDR1 SGHVS, CDR2 FNYEAQ. This CDR3 spans 20 amino acids. J was trimmed by 0 bases and V by 3 bases; bases with no gene match: 14. The CDR3 sequence is CASSFDTGTSGRPSTDTQYF. The CDR3 coding sequence is TGTGCCAGCAGCTTTGACACCGGGACTAGCGGTCGCCCCAGCACAGATACGCAGTATTTT.

The sample holds many counts of this clonotype. The genes are TRBV27 and TRBJ1-3; D might be TRBD1 (5 bases). Germline assignment: CDR1 MNHEY and CDR2 SMNVEV (reference sequence). V shed 5 bases and J shed 1 base, with 21 bases lying between them. The CDR3 totals 18 residues. CDR3 nucleotides: TGTGCCAGCAGTCCTTCCGGGACCCCGGCCGGGTCTGGAAACACCATATATTTT. Its protein is CASSPSGTPAGSGNTIYF.

Notes on this clonotype: A read error may explain this, as a much larger clone is one base away. Likely a read error: the CDR3 ends without its conserved phenylalanine or tryptophan. The V and J genes are TRBV28 and TRBJ1-2; 8 bases line up with TRBD1. J gave up 4 bases and V 7 bases, and 8 bases lay outside the gene matches. Germline V CDR1 and CDR2: MDHEN, SYDVKM. The CDR3 spans 14 residues. The CDR3 DNA sequence: TGTGCCAGCAAAGGAGGGACAGGTCCCTATGGCTACACCCTC. Translation gives CASKGGTGPYGYTL.

This chain links TRBV20-1 with TRBJ2-5; 7 nucleotides line up with TRBD1. This CDR3 spans 15 amino acids. The V and J ends lost 0 bases and 1 base, in that order; junction bases with no gene match: 5. Per germline, CDR1 DFQATT and CDR2 SNEGSKA (reference sequence). CDR3 DNA: TGCAGTGCTAGAGATAACAGGGGAAGCCAAGAGACCCAGTACTTC. This translates into CSARDNRGSQETQYF.

This clonotype was detected ten times or more. The CDR3 here is CASSRWGQGRTYEQYF. In nucleotides, the CDR3 is TGTGCCAGCAGCCGGTGGGGACAGGGGCGGACCTACGAGCAGTACTTC. This rearrangement joins TRBV3-1 to TRBJ2-7; 10 bases fit TRBD1. V shed 4 bases and J 2 bases; nucleotides not matched to a gene: 8. This CDR3 contains 16 residues. The germline CDR1 and CDR2 sequences are LGHDT and YNNKEL (reference sequence).

This clonotype was found many times. The chain links TRBV4-1 to TRBJ2-3, with D possibly matching TRBD1 (5 bases). From germline, CDR1 is MGHRA and CDR2 YSYEKL. V shed 4 bases and J shed 2 bases, with 13 bases lying between them. The CDR3 is made up of 15 amino acids. The CDR3 DNA reads as TGCGCCAGCAGCCCTCAGGGTCCAGACACAGATACGCAGTATTTT. Translating gives CASSPQGPDTDTQYF.

This clonotype was detected ten times or more. The rearrangement joins TRBV13 to TRBJ2-5; 16 nucleotides line up with TRBD2. Germline loops: CDR1 PRHDT, CDR2 FYEKMQ (reference sequence). There are 16 residues in the CDR3. With V trimmed by 4 bases and J by 2 bases, 1 base remained unmatched. CDR3 coding DNA: TGTGCCAGCAGCTCGGGACTAGCGGGAGGGCAAGAGACCCAGTACTTC. This translates into CASSSGLAGGQETQYF.

This clonotype occurred many times. CDR3 sequence reads: CASSPSPRTALHF. DNA for the CDR3: TGTGCCAGCAGCCCCTCCCCCCGGACGGCCCTCCACTTT. The J gene is TRBJ1-6, the V gene TRBV3-1; D remains ambiguous. The CDR3 consists of 13 residues. Trimming took off 4 bases at V and 14 bases at J, with 15 bases between the two ends. Germline V lookup: CDR1 LGHDT, CDR2 YNNKEL (reference sequence).

This clonotype was found many times. The chain couples TRBV29-1 to TRBJ2-7; TRBD2 might be the D (5 bases). Germline CDR1 and CDR2: SQVTM and ANQGSEA. This CDR3 has 11 residues. The V gene lost 7 bases and the J gene lost 2 bases, with 9 bases spanning the gap. The CDR3 coding sequence is TGCAGCGGCAAGGAGGCCTACGAGCAGTACTTC. Translation gives CSGKEAYEQYF.

This clonotype was observed many times. The chain joins TRBV18 to TRBJ2-7; maybe TRBD2 (5 bases). This CDR3 has 12 residues. Looked up from germline, CDR1 is KGHSH and CDR2 is LQKENI. V was pared by 2 bases and J by 6 bases, with 8 bases between. CDR3 in DNA: TGTGCCAGCTCACCAGGAGGAGGCGAGCAGTACGTC. Protein product: CASSPGGGEQYV.

The chain combines TRBV20-1 with TRBJ2-1; 11 bases fit TRBD2. The CDR3 is 15 amino acids. V dropped 3 bases and J dropped 5; count of bases not matched to a gene: 6. Germline CDR1 and CDR2: DFQATT and SNEGSKA (reference sequence). The CDR3 sequence: CSARTLAGVDNEQFF. The CDR3 region has the DNA TGCAGTGCTAGGACACTAGCGGGAGTCGACAATGAGCAGTTCTTC.

This clonotype has at least ten counts. The rearrangement joins TRBV10-3 to TRBJ1-2; weak D call: TRBD1 (5 bases). This CDR3 comprises 13 residues. Germline-derived CDR1 and CDR2 are ENHRY and SYGVKD. Trimming cost V 0 bases and J 8 bases, with 10 bases left between them. The CDR3 nucleotides are TGTGCCATCAGTGAGTCATCGGGGCTCGGCTACACCTTC. Amino acid sequence: CAISESSGLGYTF.

This clonotype has ten or more counts. The chain recombines TRBV3-1 with TRBJ2-2, with D unclear. From germline, CDR1 is LGHDT and CDR2 YNNKEL (reference sequence). This CDR3 is built from 15 residues. V was shortened by 4 bases and J by 1 base, with 10 bases between the two germline ends. CDR3 sequence: CASSLKGLNTGELFF. For the CDR3, the DNA is TGTGCCAGCAGCCTTAAGGGATTGAACACCGGGGAGCTGTTTTTT.

The chain uses TRBV30 and TRBJ2-5, with D possibly matching TRBD2 (6 bases). Trimming took off 2 bases at V and 4 bases at J, with 11 bases between the two ends. Germline-derived CDR1 and CDR2 are GTSNPN and SVGIG (reference sequence). CDR3 length: 13 amino acids. The CDR3 nucleotides read TGTGCCTGGAGTAACGGGAGAGGAGAGACCCAGTACTTC. Its translation: CAWSNGRGETQYF.

This clonotype appeared many times. The chain links TRBV12-3 or TRBV12-4 to TRBJ2-7, with D maybe TRBD2 (6 bases). This CDR3 contains 13 residues. The ends were cut back, 6 bases at V and 1 base at J, with 10 bases in the middle. This chain's CDR3 is CASRRAGSYEQYV. CDR3 DNA: TGTGCCAGCAGACGAGCGGGTTCCTACGAGCAGTACGTC.

There are many counts of this clonotype. The chain joins TRBV6-1 to TRBJ1-4; TRBD1 matches 8 bases. The CDR3 spans 15 residues. The germline V gene encodes CDR1 MNHNS and CDR2 SASEGT. With V trimmed by 6 bases and J by 8 bases, 11 bases remained unmatched. The DNA for the CDR3 is TGTGCCAGCAGCCCAGGCAGGGGGCGTATCGAAAAACTGTTTTTT. It codes for CASSPGRGRIEKLFF.

This sequence joins TRBV27 and TRBJ2-5; no definite D call. V was pared by 3 bases and J by 4 bases, with 18 bases between. This CDR3 region has 16 residues. Germline V gene data show CDR1 as MNHEY and CDR2 as SMNVEV (reference sequence). The CDR3 spells CASSFSSQHSGETQYF. In DNA form, the CDR3 reads TGTGCCAGCAGTTTCTCAAGCCAGCACAGTGGAGAGACCCAGTACTTC.

The V gene is TRBV7-6, the J gene TRBJ1-2; the match to TRBD1 covers 8 bases. Germline-derived CDR1 and CDR2 are SGHVS and FNYEAQ. With V trimmed by 5 bases and J by 0 bases, 5 bases remained unmatched. The CDR3 totals 15 residues. The CDR3 here is CASSDGQGPNYGYTF. In DNA, the CDR3 is TGTGCCAGCAGCGATGGACAGGGACCTAACTATGGCTACACCTTC.

This clonotype was seen repeatedly, ten times or more. This chain uses TRBV6-1 with TRBJ1-6; D ambiguous. Germline assignment: CDR1 MNHNS and CDR2 SASEGT. This CDR3 is built from 13 residues. The V and J ends lost 3 bases and 7 bases respectively, with 7 bases between them. The DNA of the CDR3 is TGTGCCAGCAGTGATAATGGGAATTCACCCCTCCACTTT. It yields the protein CASSDNGNSPLHF.

This clonotype was seen repeatedly, ten times or more. The chain joins TRBV7-6 to TRBJ2-2; no clear D gene. Deletions cut 2 bases from V and 5 bases from J, with 6 bases between. The CDR3 contains 13 residues. CDR1 SGHVS and CDR2 FNYEAQ come from the germline V gene. The CDR3 region has the DNA TGTGCCAGCAGCTTATTCGGGACCGGGGAGCTGTTTTTT. Translated: CASSLFGTGELFF.

This clonotype was recorded many times. V is TRBV5-8 and J is TRBJ2-3, with D tentatively TRBD1 (5 bases). Germline assignment: CDR1 SGHTS and CDR2 YDEGEE. V lost 1 base, J lost 4 bases, and 10 bases lay in between. CDR3 length: 14 residues. DNA of the CDR3: TGTGCCAGCAGCTTGCTCCAGGGCTCAGATACGCAGTATTTT. This encodes CASSLLQGSDTQYF.

There are many counts of this clonotype. The chain has TRBV6-2 or TRBV6-3 and TRBJ2-3; D might be TRBD1 or TRBD2, each matching 5 bases. The CDR3 has 15 amino acids. Trimming left V 5 bases short and J 3 bases short, with 15 bases between. Germline values: CDR1 MNHEY, CDR2 SVGEGT. CDR3 region: CASSPRDPATDTQYF. DNA for the CDR3: TGTGCCAGCAGTCCCCGGGACCCGGCGACAGATACGCAGTATTTT.

The chain recombines TRBV24-1 with TRBJ1-2; D remains unclear. This CDR3 has 12 residues. Trimming stripped 4 bases from V and 7 bases from J, with 9 bases between. CDR1 is KGHDR, CDR2 SFDVKD, per germline. CDR3 in DNA: TGTGCCACCAGTGACAACCAAATTGGCTACACCTTC. It translates to CATSDNQIGYTF.

This clonotype appeared many times. CDR3 sequence: CASKSGGGNYGYTF. CDR3 nucleotide sequence: TGCGCCAGCAAATCGGGCGGGGGGAACTATGGCTACACCTTC. V and J are TRBV10-2 and TRBJ1-2; D may be TRBD1 (5 bases). With 7 bases removed from V and 2 bases from J, the gap between germline ends came to 14 bases. The CDR3 runs 14 residues. Germline V gene sequence: CDR1 WSHSY, CDR2 SAAADI.

This clonotype has a handful of counts. The CDR3: CASSFTGAGETQYF. The CDR3, as DNA: TGTGCCAGCAGCTTTACAGGGGCCGGAGAGACCCAGTACTTC. The V call is TRBV11-2, the J call TRBJ2-5, with 7 positions matching TRBD1. The germline V gene has CDR1 SGHAT and CDR2 FQNNGV. CDR3 length equals 14 residues. Trimming took 3 bases from V and 4 from J; bases not matched to a gene: 5. The whole variable domain, remainder taken from reference TRBV11-2 and TRBJ2-5, is EAGVAQSPRYKIIEKRQSVAFWCNPISGHATLYWYQQILGQGPKLLIQFQNNGVVDDSQLPKDRFSAERLKGVDSTLKIQPAKLEDSAVYLCASSFTGAGETQYFGPGTRLLVL.

This clonotype showed up just a few times. The chain uses TRBV19 and TRBJ2-7; perhaps TRBD1 as D (6 bases). Germline CDR1 LNHDA, CDR2 SQIVND (reference sequence). This CDR3 has 15 residues. The ends were cut back, 5 bases at V and 3 bases at J, with 17 bases in the middle. The DNA for the CDR3 is TGTGCCAGTAGTCCAGGACAGACCAATGACTACGAGCAGTACTTC. It yields the protein CASSPGQTNDYEQYF.

At least ten counts were recorded for this clonotype. This chain links TRBV7-8 with TRBJ2-7; D tentatively fits TRBD1 or TRBD2 (5 bases each). The germline V and J ends were trimmed by 5 bases and 7 bases, with 21 bases remaining between them. There are 15 residues in the CDR3. CDR1 SGHVS and CDR2 FQNEAQ come from the germline V gene. In DNA, the CDR3 is TGTGCCAGCAGCATGGGCAGGGTGGCCCCGGGGGAGCAGTACTTC. Translation gives CASSMGRVAPGEQYF. Full variable domain (outside the CDR3, taken from reference TRBV7-8 and TRBJ2-7): GAGVSQSPRYKVAKRGQDVALRCDPISGHVSLFWYQQALGQGPEFLTYFQNEAQLDKSGLPSDRFFAERPEGSVSTLKIQRTQQEDSAVYLCASSMGRVAPGEQYFGPGTRLTVT.

Ten or more counts support this clonotype. V usage is TRBV4-1 and J usage is TRBJ2-7; D perhaps matches TRBD2 (5 bases). The germline V and J ends were trimmed by 5 bases and 3 bases, with 20 bases remaining between them. Germline assignment: CDR1 MGHRA and CDR2 YSYEKL. This CDR3 comprises 16 residues. In DNA form, the CDR3 reads TGCGCCAGCAGCGACCAGATGAGCGGAAAATACTACGAGCAGTACTTC. Residues: CASSDQMSGKYYEQYF.

This clonotype has at least ten counts. This sequence joins TRBV5-1 and TRBJ2-2; a weak D match, TRBD2 (6 bases). In germline, CDR1 is SGHRS, CDR2 YFSETQ. The CDR3 consists of 16 residues. Trimming stripped 0 bases from V and 3 bases from J, with 12 bases between. The CDR3 DNA reads TGCGCCAGCAGCTTGGGGAGACTAGTCGACACCGGGGAGCTGTTTTTT. Its translation is CASSLGRLVDTGELFF. The whole variable domain, filled in from reference TRBV5-1 and TRBJ2-2, reads KAGVTQTPRYLIKTRGQQVTLSCSPISGHRSVSWYQQTPGQGLQFLFEYFSETQRNKGNFPGRFSGRQFSNSRSEMNVSTLELGDSALYLCASSLGRLVDTGELFFGEGSRLTVL.